One TCR beta chain is described in this entry. Within the sample, other DNA sequences also encode this same CDR3. This sample is part of a study of brain metastases from non-small cell lung cancer. Method: immunoSEQ multiplex PCR; TCRdb's copy keeps in-frame clones and lacks some. The sample holds about 3,400 clones; 95% to 96% are singletons and the top ten take 1.5% to 2%. V lost 0 bases to trimming and J lost 4 bases, with 13 bases between them. This CDR3 region has 16 residues. The germline V gene encodes CDR1 LGHNA and CDR2 YSLEER. The material sequenced was tumor-adjacent normal tissue. V and J are TRBV4-3 and TRBJ2-1; unclear D gene. The TCR originated in a donor aged 40 or over with non-small cell lung cancer. The CDR3 protein is CASSQDGIGRYNEQFF. The CDR3, as DNA: TGCGCCAGCAGCCAAGATGGTATTGGCAGATACAATGAGCAGTTCTTC.